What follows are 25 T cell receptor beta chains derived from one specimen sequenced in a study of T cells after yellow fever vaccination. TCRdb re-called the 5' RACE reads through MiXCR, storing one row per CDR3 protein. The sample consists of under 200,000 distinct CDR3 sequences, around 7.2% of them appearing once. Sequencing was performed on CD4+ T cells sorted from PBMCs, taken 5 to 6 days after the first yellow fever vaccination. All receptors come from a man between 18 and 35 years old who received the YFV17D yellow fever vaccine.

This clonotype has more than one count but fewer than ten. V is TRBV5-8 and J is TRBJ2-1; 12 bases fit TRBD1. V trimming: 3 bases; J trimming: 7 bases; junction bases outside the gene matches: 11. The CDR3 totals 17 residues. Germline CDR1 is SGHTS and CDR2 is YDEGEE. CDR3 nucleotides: TGTGCCAGCAGCTCGACATTTGGGACAGGGGGCATGAATGAGCAGTTCTTC. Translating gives CASSSTFGTGGMNEQFF.

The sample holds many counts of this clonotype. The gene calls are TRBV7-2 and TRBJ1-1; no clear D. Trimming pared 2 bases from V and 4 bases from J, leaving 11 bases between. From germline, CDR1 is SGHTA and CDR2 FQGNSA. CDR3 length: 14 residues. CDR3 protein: CASSLMEGSTEAFF. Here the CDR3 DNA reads TGTGCCAGCAGCTTAATGGAGGGTAGCACTGAAGCTTTCTTT.

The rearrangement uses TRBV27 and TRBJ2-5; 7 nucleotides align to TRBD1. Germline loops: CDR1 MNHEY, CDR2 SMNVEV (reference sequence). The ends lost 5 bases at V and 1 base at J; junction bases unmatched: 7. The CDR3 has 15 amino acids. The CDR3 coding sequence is TGTGCCAGCAGTAAACGGGGACAGATCCAAGAGACCCAGTACTTC. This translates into CASSKRGQIQETQYF.

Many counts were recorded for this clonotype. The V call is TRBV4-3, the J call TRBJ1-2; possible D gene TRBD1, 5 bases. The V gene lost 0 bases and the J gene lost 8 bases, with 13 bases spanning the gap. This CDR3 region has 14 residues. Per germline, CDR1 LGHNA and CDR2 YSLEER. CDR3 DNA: TGCGCCAGCAGCCAAGATCTAGAGAGGGGCGGCTACACCTTC. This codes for CASSQDLERGGYTF.

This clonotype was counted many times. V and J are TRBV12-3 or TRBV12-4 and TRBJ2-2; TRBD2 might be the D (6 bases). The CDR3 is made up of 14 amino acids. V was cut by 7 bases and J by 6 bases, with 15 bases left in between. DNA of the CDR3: TGTGCCAGCACCCCGAGCAGGAGGGCCGGGGAGCTGTTTTTT. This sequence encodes CASTPSRRAGELFF.

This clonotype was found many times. CDR3 sequence: CASSPRAFDYEQYF. The DNA for the CDR3 is TGTGCCAGCTCACCACGCGCCTTTGACTACGAGCAGTACTTC. This rearrangement joins TRBV18 to TRBJ2-7; D gene ambiguous. Germline lookup yields CDR1 KGHSH and CDR2 LQKENI. This CDR3 region has 14 residues. The germline V and J ends were trimmed by 1 base and 3 bases, with 10 bases remaining between them.

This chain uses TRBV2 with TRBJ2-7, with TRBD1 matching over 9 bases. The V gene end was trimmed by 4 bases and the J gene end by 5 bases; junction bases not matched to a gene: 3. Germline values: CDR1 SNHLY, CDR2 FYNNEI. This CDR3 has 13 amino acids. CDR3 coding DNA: TGTGCCAGCAGTGTAGACAGGGGGAACGAGCAGTACTTC. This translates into CASSVDRGNEQYF.

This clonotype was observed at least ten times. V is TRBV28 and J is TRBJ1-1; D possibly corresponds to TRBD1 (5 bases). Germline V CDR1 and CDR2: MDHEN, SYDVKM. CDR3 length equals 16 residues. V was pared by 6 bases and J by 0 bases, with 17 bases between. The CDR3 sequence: CASRTPKPTVNTEAFF. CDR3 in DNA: TGTGCCAGCAGGACACCGAAACCGACAGTGAACACTGAAGCTTTCTTT.

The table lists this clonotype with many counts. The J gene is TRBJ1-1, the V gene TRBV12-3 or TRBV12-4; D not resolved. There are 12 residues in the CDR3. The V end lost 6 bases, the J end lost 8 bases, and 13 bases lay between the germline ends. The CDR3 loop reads CASRTPRSEAFF. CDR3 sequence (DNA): TGTGCCAGCAGAACCCCCCGAAGCGAAGCTTTCTTT.

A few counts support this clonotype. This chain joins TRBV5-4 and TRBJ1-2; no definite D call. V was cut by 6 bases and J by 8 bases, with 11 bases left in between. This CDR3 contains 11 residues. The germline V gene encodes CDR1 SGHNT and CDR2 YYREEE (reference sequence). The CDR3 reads CASKEGKGYTF. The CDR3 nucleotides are TGTGCCAGCAAAGAGGGAAAAGGCTACACCTTC.

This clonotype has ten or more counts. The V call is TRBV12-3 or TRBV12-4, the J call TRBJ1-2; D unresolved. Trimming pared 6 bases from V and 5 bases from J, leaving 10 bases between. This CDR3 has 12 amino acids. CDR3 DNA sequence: TGTGCCAGCAGCCGCACGGGGTATGGCTACACCTTC. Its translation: CASSRTGYGYTF.

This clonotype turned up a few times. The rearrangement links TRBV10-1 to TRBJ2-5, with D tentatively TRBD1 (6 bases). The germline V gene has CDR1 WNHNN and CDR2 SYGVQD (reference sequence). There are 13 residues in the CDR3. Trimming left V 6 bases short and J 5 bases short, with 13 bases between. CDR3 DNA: TGCGCCAGCAGAGCCGGACAGCTGGAGACCCAGTACTTC. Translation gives CASRAGQLETQYF.

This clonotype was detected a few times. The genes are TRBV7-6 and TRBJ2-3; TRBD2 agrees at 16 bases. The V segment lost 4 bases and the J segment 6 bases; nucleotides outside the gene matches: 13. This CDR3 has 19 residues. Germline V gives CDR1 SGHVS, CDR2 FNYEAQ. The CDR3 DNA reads TGTGCCAGCAGCTCCGGTCCCGGGACTAGCGGGGGGGCTTGGGATACGCAGTATTTT. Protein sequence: CASSSGPGTSGGAWDTQYF.

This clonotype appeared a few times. CDR3 region: CASSQDPRTDTQYF. DNA for the CDR3: TGTGCCAGCAGCCAAGATCCCCGCACAGATACGCAGTATTTT. The V and J genes are TRBV4-2 and TRBJ2-3, with D unclear. Per germline, CDR1 LGHNA and CDR2 YNFKEQ. The germline V and J ends were trimmed by 0 bases and 1 base, with 5 bases remaining between them. The CDR3 contains 14 residues.

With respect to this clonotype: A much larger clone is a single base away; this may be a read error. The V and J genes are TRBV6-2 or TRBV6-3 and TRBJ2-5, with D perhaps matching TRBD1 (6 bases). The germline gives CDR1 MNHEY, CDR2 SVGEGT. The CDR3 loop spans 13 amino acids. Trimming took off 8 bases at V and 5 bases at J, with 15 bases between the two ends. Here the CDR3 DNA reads TGTGCCAGCCTCCAGGGGACCAGTGAGACCCAGTACTTC. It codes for CASLQGTSETQYF.

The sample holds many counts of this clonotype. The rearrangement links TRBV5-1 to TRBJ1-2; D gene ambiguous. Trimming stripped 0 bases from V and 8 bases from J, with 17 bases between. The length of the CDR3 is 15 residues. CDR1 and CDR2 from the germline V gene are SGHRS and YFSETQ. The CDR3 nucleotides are TGCGCCAGCAGCTTGGACGGGAACAGCCTCCCAGGCTACACCTTC. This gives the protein CASSLDGNSLPGYTF. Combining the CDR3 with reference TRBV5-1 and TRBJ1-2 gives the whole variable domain KAGVTQTPRYLIKTRGQQVTLSCSPISGHRSVSWYQQTPGQGLQFLFEYFSETQRNKGNFPGRFSGRQFSNSRSEMNVSTLELGDSALYLCASSLDGNSLPGYTFGSGTRLTVV.

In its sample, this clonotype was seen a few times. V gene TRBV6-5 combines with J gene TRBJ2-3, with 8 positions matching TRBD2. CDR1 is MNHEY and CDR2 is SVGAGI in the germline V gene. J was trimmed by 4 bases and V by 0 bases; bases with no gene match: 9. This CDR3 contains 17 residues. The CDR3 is CASSYSRPGGGADTQYF. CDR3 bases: TGTGCCAGCAGTTACTCGAGACCGGGGGGGGGTGCAGATACGCAGTATTTT.

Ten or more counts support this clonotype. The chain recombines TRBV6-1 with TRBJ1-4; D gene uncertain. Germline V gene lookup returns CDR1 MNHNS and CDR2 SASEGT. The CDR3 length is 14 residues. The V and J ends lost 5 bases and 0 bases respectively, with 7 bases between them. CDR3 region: CASSRRATNEKLFF. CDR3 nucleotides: TGTGCCAGCAGTAGGAGGGCAACTAATGAAAAACTGTTTTTT.

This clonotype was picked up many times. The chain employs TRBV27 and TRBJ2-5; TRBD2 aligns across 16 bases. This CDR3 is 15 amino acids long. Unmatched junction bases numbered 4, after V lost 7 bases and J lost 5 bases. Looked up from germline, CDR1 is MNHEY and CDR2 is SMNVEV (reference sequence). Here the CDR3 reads CASKGLAGGTETQYF. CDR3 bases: TGTGCCAGCAAGGGACTAGCGGGGGGGACGGAGACCCAGTACTTC.

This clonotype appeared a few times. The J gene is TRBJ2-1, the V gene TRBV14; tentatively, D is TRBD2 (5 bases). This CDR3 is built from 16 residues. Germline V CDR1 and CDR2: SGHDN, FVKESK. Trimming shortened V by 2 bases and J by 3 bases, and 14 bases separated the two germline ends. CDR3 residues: CASSQSRGWIYNEQFF. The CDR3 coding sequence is TGTGCCAGCAGCCAATCTCGGGGTTGGATCTACAATGAGCAGTTCTTC.

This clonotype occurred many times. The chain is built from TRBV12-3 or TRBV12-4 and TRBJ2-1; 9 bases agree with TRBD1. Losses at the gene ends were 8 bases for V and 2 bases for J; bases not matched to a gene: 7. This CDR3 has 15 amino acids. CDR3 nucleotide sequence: TGTGCCAGCGCACATTGGGACAGGGCCTACAATGAGCAGTTCTTC. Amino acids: CASAHWDRAYNEQFF.

The CDR3 DNA reads TGTGCCAGCAGCTCTGTAGCGGGGGGGCCCAATGAGCAGTTCTTC. Translated: CASSSVAGGPNEQFF. This chain joins TRBV9 and TRBJ2-1; 11 bases match TRBD2. V trimming: 4 bases; J trimming: 6 bases; junction bases outside the gene matches: 6. The length of the CDR3 is 15 residues. Germline CDR1 reads SGDLS; CDR2 reads YYNGEE.

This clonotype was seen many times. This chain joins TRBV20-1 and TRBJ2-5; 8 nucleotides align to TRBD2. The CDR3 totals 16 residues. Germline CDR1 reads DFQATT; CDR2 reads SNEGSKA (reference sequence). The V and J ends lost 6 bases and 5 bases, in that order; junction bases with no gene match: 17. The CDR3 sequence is CSATPSWRGVRETQYF. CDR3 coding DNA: TGCAGTGCAACTCCCAGTTGGCGGGGGGTTCGGGAGACCCAGTACTTC.

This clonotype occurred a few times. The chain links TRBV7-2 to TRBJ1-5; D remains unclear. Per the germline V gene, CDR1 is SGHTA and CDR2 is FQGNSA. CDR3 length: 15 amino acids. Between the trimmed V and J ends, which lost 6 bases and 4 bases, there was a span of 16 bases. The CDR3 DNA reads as TGTGCCAGCAGTCGATGGTCGGGCGGGAATCAGCCCCAGCATTTT. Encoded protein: CASSRWSGGNQPQHF.

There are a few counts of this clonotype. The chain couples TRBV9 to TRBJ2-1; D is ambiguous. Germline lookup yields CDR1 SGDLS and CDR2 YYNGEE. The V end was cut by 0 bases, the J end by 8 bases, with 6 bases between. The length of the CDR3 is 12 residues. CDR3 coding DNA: TGTGCCAGCAGCGTAGAGAGCTATGAGCAGTTCTTC. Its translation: CASSVESYEQFF.